The present TCR beta chain was sequenced within a study of T cell responses to AZD1222 COVID-19 vaccine. CDR3 length equals 13 residues. The germline CDR1 and CDR2 sequences are SGHAT and FQNNGV. With 6 bases removed from V and 4 bases from J, the gap between germline ends came to 10 bases. Study-wide points: Possibly, clonal diversity was underestimated; donors were largely white British and included more females.

The repertoire was sequenced with immunoSEQ multiplex PCR; TCRdb's copy has only in-frame clones and lacks some. The table shows about 180,000 clones, with 92% occurring only once. Regarding this clone: Its matching antigen is unknown.

Sequenced material: peripheral blood, taken 28 days after the second AZD1222 dose. The V gene is TRBV11-2, the J gene TRBJ2-1; D gene unclear. The TCR sequence derives from an adult who received the AZD1222 COVID-19 vaccine. The CDR3 coding sequence is TGTGCCAGCAGGAAGGTGGGGTACAATGAGCAGTTCTTC. Protein: CASRKVGYNEQFF.